One and the same sample provided the 29 T cell receptor beta chains below, sequenced in a study of control samples from healthy donors and cancer patients. Libraries were prepared by immunoSEQ multiplex PCR; TCRdb keeps only in-frame clonotypes and omits some of them. The sample records 70,000 or so clones, more than 75% being singletons. The specimen was blood. These TCRs come from a man aged 50 to 60 in good health.

The chain links TRBV9 to TRBJ1-2; 9 positions match TRBD1. The V segment lost 4 bases and the J segment 4 bases; nucleotides outside the gene matches: 8. CDR1 and CDR2 from the germline V gene are SGDLS and YYNGEE. The CDR3 sequence is 15 residues long. CDR3 sequence (DNA): TGTGCCAGCAGCCCCACTGGGACAGGGCCCTATGGCTACACCTTC. Translation gives CASSPTGTGPYGYTF.

V gene TRBV19 combines with J gene TRBJ1-4; a weak D match, TRBD1 (5 bases). Germline-derived CDR1 and CDR2 are LNHDA and SQIVND (reference sequence). This CDR3 spans 19 amino acids. The V end lost 0 bases, the J end lost 4 bases, and 21 bases lay between the germline ends. The CDR3 DNA reads TGTGCCAGTAGTATAGATCAGTTTATGGGACCGACGGATAATGAAAAACTGTTTTTT. Translating it yields CASSIDQFMGPTDNEKLFF. Filled out from reference TRBV19 and TRBJ1-4, the complete variable domain reads DGGITQSPKYLFRKEGQNVTLSCEQNLNHDAMYWYRQDPGQGLRLIYYSQIVNDFQKGDIAEGYSVSREKKESFPLTVTSAQKNPTAFYLCASSIDQFMGPTDNEKLFFGSGTQLSVL.

A few counts support this clone. J is TRBJ2-1 and V is TRBV9; 8 bases are a match to TRBD1. The CDR3 is 16 amino acids. Per the germline V gene, CDR1 is SGDLS and CDR2 is YYNGEE. J was trimmed by 6 bases and V by 0 bases; bases with no gene match: 8. CDR3 in amino acids: CASSVVPTGAGNEQFF. The CDR3 DNA sequence: TGTGCCAGCAGCGTAGTACCGACAGGGGCGGGCAATGAGCAGTTCTTC.

This clone came up a few times. The genes are TRBV4-2 and TRBJ2-7; TRBD2 might be the D (6 bases). The germline V gene encodes CDR1 LGHNA and CDR2 YNFKEQ. V lost 0 bases and J lost 1, with 16 bases in between. CDR3 length: 17 amino acids. The CDR3 nucleotides are TGTGCCAGCAGCCAAGATCTTCGGGGGAAAGCTTCCTACGAGCAGTACTTC. Its protein is CASSQDLRGKASYEQYF.

This chain joins TRBV6-1 and TRBJ1-4, with D possibly being TRBD1 (5 bases). The CDR3 extends over 17 amino acids. Per the germline V gene, CDR1 is MNHNS and CDR2 is SASEGT. With 4 bases removed from V and 2 bases from J, the gap between germline ends came to 17 bases. CDR3 loop: CASSVYPPGGTNEKLFF. Here the CDR3 DNA reads TGTGCCAGCAGTGTATATCCTCCTGGGGGGACTAATGAAAAACTGTTTTTT.

The chain uses TRBV14 and TRBJ2-5, with 12 bases identical to TRBD2. CDR1 and CDR2 (germline): SGHDN, FVKESK. CDR3 length equals 15 residues. Germline trimming cut 2 bases from V and 5 bases from J; bases unmatched to any gene: 3. For the CDR3, the DNA is TGTGCCAGCAGCCAACTAGCGGGAGGGCCGGAGACCCAGTACTTC. Its translation is CASSQLAGGPETQYF.

This clone showed up just a few times. The V gene is TRBV14, the J gene TRBJ1-3; no reliable D call. Between the trimmed V and J ends, which lost 0 bases and 4 bases, there was a span of 13 bases. Per the germline V gene, CDR1 is SGHDN and CDR2 is FVKESK. There are 16 residues in the CDR3. CDR3 bases: TGTGCCAGCAGCCAAGATCCCCGCTTGGGAGGAAACACCATATATTTT. Its protein is CASSQDPRLGGNTIYF.

This sequence joins TRBV27 and TRBJ2-5; 12 nucleotides match TRBD2. V lost 6 bases to trimming and J lost 1 base; unmatched junction nucleotides: 9. Germline CDR1 is MNHEY and CDR2 is SMNVEV (reference sequence). The CDR3 runs to 17 residues. The CDR3 loop reads CASSRLAGAGVQETQYF. In nucleotides, the CDR3 is TGTGCCAGCAGCAGACTAGCGGGAGCGGGAGTCCAAGAGACCCAGTACTTC.

The chain carries TRBV7-9 and TRBJ2-7; 8 bases line up with TRBD2. Germline V CDR1 and CDR2: SEHNR, FQNEAQ (reference sequence). Germline trimming cut 5 bases from V and 2 bases from J; bases unmatched to any gene: 5. This CDR3 is built from 14 residues. The CDR3 reads CASSRSGIAYEQYF. DNA for the CDR3: TGTGCCAGCAGCCGTAGCGGGATTGCCTACGAGCAGTACTTC.

The chain employs TRBV3-1 (or the pseudogene TRBV3-2) and TRBJ2-2, with D maybe TRBD2 (7 bases). Germline CDR1 and CDR2: LGHDT and YNNKEL (reference sequence). The CDR3 length is 17 residues. V lost 1 base and J 4 bases, leaving 16 bases between the germline ends. In DNA form, the CDR3 reads TGTGCCAGCAGCCAAGGAAACGCAGGGGAGGGCACCGGGGAGCTGTTTTTT. Encoded protein: CASSQGNAGEGTGELFF.

This chain uses TRBV5-4 with TRBJ2-5, with D possibly matching TRBD1 (5 bases). This CDR3 has 14 amino acids. Looked up from germline, CDR1 is SGHNT and CDR2 is YYREEE (reference sequence). Trimming removed 4 bases from V and 4 bases from J, with 14 bases in between. DNA of the CDR3: TGTGCCAGCAGCGAAAACAGGCTCGGAGAGACCCAGTACTTC. It translates to CASSENRLGETQYF.

The rearrangement joins TRBV6-2 or TRBV6-3 to TRBJ1-4, with D unclear. Trimming took off 4 bases at V and 4 bases at J, with 16 bases between the two ends. Germline CDR1 MNHEY, CDR2 SVGEGT. The CDR3 runs 16 residues. In DNA form, the CDR3 reads TGTGCCAGCAGTTCAATCACACGGAGACATAATGAAAAACTGTTTTTT. This sequence encodes CASSSITRRHNEKLFF.

This chain joins TRBV10-3 and TRBJ2-1, with 9 bases fitting TRBD2. With 6 bases clipped from V and 7 bases from J, the junction kept 7 bases outside the gene matches. Germline V gene data show CDR1 as ENHRY and CDR2 as SYGVKD. The CDR3 loop spans 14 amino acids. In DNA, the CDR3 is TGTGCCATCAGGAGCCAGCGGGAGGTAAATGAGCAGTTCTTC. This sequence encodes CAIRSQREVNEQFF.

The chain employs TRBV3-1 (or the pseudogene TRBV3-2) and TRBJ2-5; tentatively, D is TRBD1 or TRBD2 (6 bases each). Germline CDR1 reads LGHDT; CDR2 reads YNNKEL (reference sequence). The CDR3 length is 15 residues. The ends were cut back, 3 bases at V and 4 bases at J, with 15 bases in the middle. The CDR3 sequence is CASSHRGRRGETQYF. The CDR3 region has the DNA TGTGCCAGCAGCCACAGGGGCAGGAGGGGAGAGACCCAGTACTTC.

The chain carries TRBV6-5 and TRBJ2-7; TRBD1 matches 9 bases. Germline CDR1 reads MNHEY; CDR2 reads SVGAGI. After removal of 6 bases from V and 2 bases from J, the junction contained 5 bases not matched to a gene. The CDR3 extends over 14 amino acids. This chain's CDR3 is CASSVRTGAYEQYF. As DNA, the CDR3 is TGTGCCAGCAGCGTTCGGACAGGGGCCTACGAGCAGTACTTC.

DNA of the CDR3: TGTGCCAGCAGCCACCTTAGCGGGCGTGAGCAGTACTTC. Encoded protein: CASSHLSGREQYF. This rearrangement joins TRBV6-2 or TRBV6-3 to TRBJ2-7; 7 positions agree with TRBD2. The ends lost 6 bases at V and 7 bases at J; junction bases unmatched: 9. This CDR3 contains 13 residues. CDR1 and CDR2 from the germline V gene are MNHEY and SVGEGT.

This chain connects TRBV5-1 to TRBJ2-7; 8 bases match TRBD1. This CDR3 has 15 residues. Germline V gives CDR1 SGHRS, CDR2 YFSETQ. V was clipped by 0 bases and J by 0 bases; unmatched bases: 2. The CDR3, as DNA: TGCGCCAGCAGCTTGGCAGGGGGCGCCTCCTACGAGCAGTACTTC. The encoded protein is CASSLAGGASYEQYF.

This clone is a singleton in its sample. The chain carries TRBV7-9 and TRBJ2-2; 10 nucleotides line up with TRBD2. The germline V gene has CDR1 SEHNR and CDR2 FQNEAQ (reference sequence). V lost 7 bases to trimming and J lost 7 bases; unmatched junction nucleotides: 9. The CDR3 spans 15 residues. The CDR3 nucleotides are TGTGCCAGCATACCGGGACTAGCGTCTGGCGGGGAGCTGTTTTTT. This codes for CASIPGLASGGELFF.

This sequence joins TRBV11-3 and TRBJ1-1; TRBD1 aligns across 8 bases. Germline V gives CDR1 SGHNT, CDR2 YENEEA. J gave up 8 bases and V 4 bases, and 6 bases lay outside the gene matches. This CDR3 spans 13 amino acids. The DNA for the CDR3 is TGTGCCAGCAGCTCCACGAGGACAGGGGAAGCTTTCTTT. Translating it yields CASSSTRTGEAFF.

The CDR3 DNA reads TGTGCCAGTAGTATAATAGCGGGAGGGACCAGCACAGATACGCAGTATTTT. Its protein product is CASSIIAGGTSTDTQYF. The genes are TRBV19 and TRBJ2-3; 11 nucleotides agree with TRBD2. J was trimmed by 0 bases and V by 2 bases; bases with no gene match: 4. The CDR3 has 17 amino acids. The germline V gene has CDR1 LNHDA and CDR2 SQIVND (reference sequence).

The gene calls are TRBV6-6 and TRBJ1-5; tentative D call: TRBD1 (5 bases). Germline assignment: CDR1 MNHNY and CDR2 SVGAGI (reference sequence). The CDR3 loop spans 14 amino acids. V was pared by 10 bases and J by 2 bases, with 15 bases between. CDR3 residues: CATSNAGGNQPQHF. CDR3 bases: TGTGCCACCTCCAACGCGGGGGGCAATCAGCCCCAGCATTTT.

The chain employs TRBV11-2 and TRBJ1-4; D not certain. The V gene's germline CDR1 is SGHAT and CDR2 FQNNGV. This CDR3 is 14 amino acids long. Trimming took off 1 base at V and 8 bases at J, with 11 bases between the two ends. In DNA form, the CDR3 reads TGTGCCAGCAGCTTAGTGTTGAAAGGAGAAAAACTGTTTTTT. Amino acids: CASSLVLKGEKLFF.

The V call is TRBV30, the J call TRBJ2-7; 15 bases align to TRBD2. The CDR3 loop spans 17 amino acids. CDR1 is GTSNPN and CDR2 is SVGIG in the germline V gene (reference sequence). V trimming: 0 bases; J trimming: 5 bases; junction bases outside the gene matches: 8. The CDR3 DNA reads as TGTGCCTGGAGTGTTCGGCGGACTAGCGGGAGGGCCGACGAGCAGTACTTC. Protein sequence: CAWSVRRTSGRADEQYF.

J is TRBJ2-1 and V is TRBV24-1; 8 nucleotides align to TRBD2. The germline V gene encodes CDR1 KGHDR and CDR2 SFDVKD. This CDR3 region has 14 residues. The V gene end was trimmed by 7 bases and the J gene end by 3 bases; junction bases not matched to a gene: 4. The CDR3 is CATSGGGGYNEQFF. The CDR3 bases are TGTGCCACCAGCGGGGGGGGCGGCTACAATGAGCAGTTCTTC.

The chain has TRBV4-1 and TRBJ1-4, with D unclear. CDR3 size: 16 residues. CDR1 and CDR2 from the germline V gene are MGHRA and YSYEKL. V shed 0 bases and J shed 3 bases, with 11 bases lying between them. The CDR3 is CASSQDGSQSNEKLFF. The CDR3 nucleotides are TGCGCCAGCAGCCAAGATGGGAGTCAGTCTAATGAAAAACTGTTTTTT.

V gene TRBV11-2 combines with J gene TRBJ2-7; D might be TRBD2 (7 bases). V was clipped by 1 base and J by 4 bases, with 20 bases between them. This CDR3 is built from 17 residues. Germline V gene data show CDR1 as SGHAT and CDR2 as FQNNGV. The CDR3 spells CASSLVLGGLADYEQYF. The CDR3 DNA reads as TGTGCCAGCAGCTTAGTATTGGGGGGGCTAGCAGATTACGAGCAGTACTTC.

The chain recombines TRBV4-3 with TRBJ2-1, with 14 bases fitting TRBD2. The V and J ends lost 4 bases and 7 bases, in that order; junction bases with no gene match: 6. CDR1 LGHNA and CDR2 YSLEER come from the germline V gene. The CDR3 sequence is 16 residues long. The CDR3, as DNA: TGCGCCAGCAGCCGCTCCGGGACTAGCGGGAGTAATGAGCAGTTCTTC. It yields the protein CASSRSGTSGSNEQFF.

This clone was counted a single time. The V gene is TRBV10-3, the J gene TRBJ1-1, with D possibly TRBD1 on 5 matching bases. Germline V gene lookup returns CDR1 ENHRY and CDR2 SYGVKD. V was cut by 5 bases and J by 1 base, with 17 bases left in between. This CDR3 comprises 16 residues. The CDR3 protein is CAISLGVGTRNTEAFF. In DNA form, the CDR3 reads TGTGCCATCAGTTTGGGGGTCGGGACGAGGAACACTGAAGCTTTCTTT.

This chain joins TRBV11-3 and TRBJ2-7; D gene ambiguous. CDR1 is SGHNT and CDR2 is YENEEA in the germline V gene. V shed 5 bases and J shed 2 bases, with 13 bases lying between them. CDR3 size: 14 residues. CDR3 DNA: TGTGCCAGCAGCCCAAACGGCGGCCCCTACGAGCAGTACTTC. The encoded protein is CASSPNGGPYEQYF.